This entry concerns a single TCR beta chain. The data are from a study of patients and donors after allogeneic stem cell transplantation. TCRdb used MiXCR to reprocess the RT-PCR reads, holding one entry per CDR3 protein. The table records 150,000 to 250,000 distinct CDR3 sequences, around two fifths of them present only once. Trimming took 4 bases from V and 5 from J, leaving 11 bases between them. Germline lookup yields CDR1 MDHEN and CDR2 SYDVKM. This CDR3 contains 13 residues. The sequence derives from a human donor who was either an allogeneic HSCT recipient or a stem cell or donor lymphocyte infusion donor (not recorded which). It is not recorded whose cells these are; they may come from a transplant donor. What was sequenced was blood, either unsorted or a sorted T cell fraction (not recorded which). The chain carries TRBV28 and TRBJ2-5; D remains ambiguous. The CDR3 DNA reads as TGTGCCAGCAGTTCCGGGCTGAGGGAGACCCAGTACTTC. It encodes CASSSGLRETQYF.